This T cell receptor beta chain was obtained from a study of T-cell reconstitution after alpha-beta-depleted transplantation in children. V lost 3 bases, J lost 0 bases, and 10 bases lay in between. This CDR3 has 15 residues. Germline V CDR1 and CDR2: SGDLS, YYNGEE. Unique molecular identifiers were incorporated into the prepared TCRbeta library. In TCRdb, the PCR reads were re-called with MiXCR into one record per CDR3 protein. Of about 500,000 distinct CDR3 sequences in the sample, less than 35% were seen once. The table lists this clonotype with a few counts. This sequence was found in a human donor who donated a stem cell graft to a child with aplastic anemia. The chain employs TRBV9 and TRBJ2-1; the D is unclear. Sequencing was performed on PBMCs from the stem cell graft donor, taken from the stem cell graft. DNA of the CDR3: TGTGCCAGCAGCGGCGCAAACAGCTCCTACAATGAGCAGTTCTTC. This sequence encodes CASSGANSSYNEQFF.